One TCR beta chain is described in this entry. This record belongs to a study of blood T cell repertoires in COVID-19. The V gene lost 1 base and the J gene lost 1 base, with 6 bases spanning the gap. The CDR3 length is 13 residues. In germline, CDR1 is SGHRS, CDR2 YFSETQ. Profiling relied on immunoSEQ multiplex PCR, and the TCRdb table lists in-frame clones only, not all of them. The table shows a few hundred thousand clones, with about nine tenths occurring only once. This chain joins TRBV5-1 and TRBJ2-7; no definite D call. Sequencing was done on a sample of peripheral blood. The TCR originated in a woman aged 50 to 65 with COVID-19, enrolled during active disease. CDR3 bases: TGCGCCAGCAGCTTGACCAGTTCCTACGAGCAGTACTTC. It is translated as CASSLTSSYEQYF.